The entry below gives a single T cell receptor (beta chain) sequence along with its context. Alongside blood RNA obtained from unsorted whole blood, germline DNA was also extracted. The CDR3 loop spans 15 amino acids. CDR1 is SGHRS and CDR2 is YFSETQ in the germline V gene. V lost 4 bases and J 8 bases, leaving 16 bases between the germline ends. This record comes from a study of tumor-infiltrating lymphocytes in primary liver carcinoma. cDNA specific to TCR beta was made from 500 ng of total RNA, with a constant-region primer employed for priming. ARM-PCR, slightly modified, supplied the TCR beta libraries through three nested multiplex PCR rounds. The opening two PCR rounds, nine to eleven cycles each, paired TRBV1-TRBV30 forward primers with a C-beta reverse primer. Each CDR3 protein gets one entry after TCRdb re-called the multiplex PCR reads with MiXCR. The repertoire holds roughly 330,000 distinct CDR3 sequences, with 65% as singletons.

The J gene is TRBJ1-6, the V gene TRBV5-1, with D tentatively TRBD1 (5 bases). The receptor was isolated from a man in his forties with primary liver carcinoma and hepatitis B virus infection. The specimen sequenced was peripheral blood. The CDR3: CASSRAGRRDSPLHF. As DNA, the CDR3 is TGCGCCAGCAGCCGGGCGGGGCGCAGGGATTCACCCCTCCACTTT.